The source of this TCR beta chain is a study of blood T cell repertoires in COVID-19. About the study: Collection of acute and convalescent COVID-19 samples took place in the United States, Italy and Spain.

In the authors' workflow: Estimation of nucleated cell counts was performed using reference gene primer amplification. Sequencing used immunoSEQ multiplex PCR; TCRdb keeps in-frame clones, though not all of them. V, J and clone size derive from that table, while D and trimming were established from the DNA sequence. The profile covers about 45,000 clones, with 84% appearing a single time and around 44% taken by the ten largest. The TCR sequence derives from a human donor in a cohort sampled during active COVID-19. Sequencing used peripheral blood.

CDR3 nucleotide sequence: TGCGCCAGCAGTGACCACAGGGTCTATGAGCAGTTCTTC. Translating gives CASSDHRVYEQFF. The rearrangement uses TRBV10-1 and TRBJ2-1, with a tentative D call TRBD1 (6 bases). The germline V gene has CDR1 WNHNN and CDR2 SYGVQD (reference sequence). CDR3 length: 13 amino acids. Trimming stripped 3 bases from V and 8 bases from J, with 11 bases between.